A selection of T cell receptor beta chains follows, all from one sample in a study of CD8 T cells in Susac syndrome. MiXCR was run by TCRdb on the immunoSEQ multiplex PCR reads, yielding one entry per CDR3 protein. The table has approximately 65,000 distinct CDR3 sequences, more than 80% seen once. The material sequenced was CD8+ T cells from PBMCs. These receptors were collected from a human donor in good health. CDR3s include the opening cysteine and the closing phenylalanine or tryptophan. Each record gives: clone size, D gene, J gene, V gene, CDR3 DNA, CDR3 protein. A D gene is named only where the DNA matches it firmly. A clone size is listed for some rows: how often the clone was seen (once, few, many), or a class if it is expanded.

-	TRBD2	TRBJ2-5	TRBV6-1	TGTGCCAGCAGTGAAGCGCGGGGGTCTGGGGAGACCCAGTACTTC	CASSEARGSGETQYF
-	-	TRBJ2-7	TRBV7-6	TGTGCCAGCAGCTCCCAGGGAGAGTCCTACGAGCAGTACTTC	CASSSQGESYEQYF
-	-	TRBJ2-7	TRBV11-2	TGTGCCAGCAGCCGCCAACGTGGCTTCTTGGGCGAGCAGTACTTC	CASSRQRGFLGEQYF
-	-	TRBJ2-7	TRBV5-1	TGCGCCAGCAGCTTGGTTGTCGGAAGCTCCTACGAGCAGTACTTC	CASSLVVGSSYEQYF
-	-	TRBJ1-3	TRBV4-1	TGCGCCAGCAGCCTACCCTGGGGCAGGAATTTCAACACCATATATTTT	CASSLPWGRNFNTIYF
-	-	TRBJ1-2	TRBV7-9	TGTGCCAGCAGCTTAGGTCTCGGGGCTAACTATGGCTACACCTTC	CASSLGLGANYGYTF
-	TRBD2	TRBJ2-5	TRBV5-4	TGTGCCAGCAGCCGGACTAGCGGGACCGGGGAGACCCAGTACTTC	CASSRTSGTGETQYF
-	TRBD1	TRBJ1-2	TRBV3-1	TGTGCCAGCAGCCAAGAAAACAGGGGGCGCAAGTATGGCTACACCTTC	CASSQENRGRKYGYTF
-	TRBD1	TRBJ1-1	TRBV28	TGTGCCAGCAGTTTCAGGGACAGGGGAAACACTGAAGCTTTCTTT	CASSFRDRGNTEAFF
-	-	TRBJ2-3	TRBV13	TGTGCCAGCAGCTTAGGCTCAGGAGCGGCTAGCACAGATACGCAGTATTTT	CASSLGSGAASTDTQYF
-	TRBD1	TRBJ2-7	TRBV4-1	TGCGCCAGCAGCCGGGCTCAGGGGGCTTACGAGCAGTACTTC	CASSRAQGAYEQYF
once	-	TRBJ1-5	TRBV19	TGTGCCAGTAGTATCTCTACAGGTCTCAATCAGCCCCAGCATTTT	CASSISTGLNQPQHF
-	TRBD1	TRBJ1-2	TRBV4-1	TGCGCCAGCAGCCAAGTCTCGGTACAGGGGGCCTATGGCTACACCTTC	CASSQVSVQGAYGYTF
-	-	TRBJ1-6	TRBV7-8	TGTGCCAGCAGCTACGATTCACCCCTCCACTTT	CASSYDSPLHF
-	TRBD1	TRBJ2-7	TRBV30	TGTGCCTGGAGGGGACAGGGGGCATACGAGCAGTACTTC	CAWRGQGAYEQYF
-	TRBD1	TRBJ2-4	TRBV7-9	TGTGCCAGCAGCTCCAATCGGGACAGCCTAGCCAAAAACATTCAGTACTTC	CASSSNRDSLAKNIQYF
-	TRBD1	TRBJ1-2	TRBV13	TGTGCCAGCAGCTTAGAAGGGACAGGGGAAGGCTACACCTTC	CASSLEGTGEGYTF
-	-	TRBJ2-3	TRBV9	TGTGCCAGCAGCGAACTGATAGCCGGGGATACGCAGTATTTT	CASSELIAGDTQYF
-	TRBD2	TRBJ2-2	TRBV5-5	TGTGCCAGCAGCCCCCTCCGGGGGGGAACCGGGGAGCTGTTTTTT	CASSPLRGGTGELFF
-	-	TRBJ2-2	TRBV2	TGTGCCACCTCAGATGCCAGGTCCGGGGAGCTGTTTTTT	CATSDARSGELFF
-	-	TRBJ2-7	TRBV3-1	TGTGCCAGCAGCCTCGGTCCGACTGCCTACGAGCAGTACTTC	CASSLGPTAYEQYF
-	TRBD1	TRBJ2-1	TRBV12-3/TRBV12-4	TGTGCCAGCAGCCCCTCGACAGGGGGGAGGAATGAGCAGTTCTTC	CASSPSTGGRNEQFF
-	TRBD1	TRBJ2-2	TRBV24-1	TGTGCCACCAAAGGGACAGCAAGAGAGCCCGACACCGGGGAGCTGTTTTTT	CATKGTAREPDTGELFF
-	-	TRBJ2-2	TRBV4-2	TGTGCCAGCAGCCAAGTGGGGACCCAGAACACCGGGGAGCTGTTTTTT	CASSQVGTQNTGELFF
-	-	TRBJ2-6	TRBV5-1	TGCGCCAGCAGCTTGGAGGGCAGTTTCTACTCTGGGGCCAACGTCCTGACTTTC	CASSLEGSFYSGANVLTF
-	-	TRBJ1-1	TRBV7-9	TGTGCCAGCAGCCCCAACAGGGATGAAGCTTTCTTT	CASSPNRDEAFF
-	-	TRBJ1-5	TRBV14	TGTGCCAGCAGCCAAGGCCGTGGGGGGAAGAATCAGCCCCAGCATTTT	CASSQGRGGKNQPQHF
-	-	TRBJ1-2	TRBV5-4	TGTGCCAGCAGCTTTAAGGGCTCCTTTGGCTACACCTTC	CASSFKGSFGYTF
-	-	TRBJ2-4	TRBV7-9	TGTGCCAGCAGCTCCCCGACAGTTCTCGCCAAAAACATTCAGTACTTC	CASSSPTVLAKNIQYF
once	-	TRBJ2-7	TRBV7-6	TGTGCCAGCAGCTTAGGAGCCGGGGGCCCCGGCACCTACGAGCAGTACTTC	CASSLGAGGPGTYEQYF
-	-	TRBJ2-7	TRBV4-2	TGTGCCAGCAGCCAAGGATCTCAGGGCTACGAGCAGTACTTC	CASSQGSQGYEQYF
-	-	TRBJ2-3	TRBV4-1	TGCGCCAGCAGCCAAGAAGCTAGAGGTTACACAGATACGCAGTATTTT	CASSQEARGYTDTQYF
-	-	TRBJ2-1	TRBV6-6	TGTGCCAGTCCACCGGTAGGTAATGAGCAGTTCTTC	CASPPVGNEQFF
-	-	TRBJ2-3	TRBV15	TGTGCCACCAGCAGAGAACTGGGGCGGGGGCGGCAAGATACGCAGTATTTT	CATSRELGRGRQDTQYF
-	-	TRBJ2-4	TRBV6-1	TGTGCCAGCAGTAAACCGAGGTTCGAGACTAGCATTCAGTACTTC	CASSKPRFETSIQYF
-	-	TRBJ2-3	TRBV13	TGTGCCAGCAGCTTAGCCGACCTGAAGACCTCCCCAGATACGCAGTATTTT	CASSLADLKTSPDTQYF
-	-	TRBJ2-1	TRBV27	TGTGCCAGCAGTTTTCAGGGATCCTACAATGAGCAGTTCTTC	CASSFQGSYNEQFF
-	-	TRBJ2-3	TRBV12-3/TRBV12-4	TGTGCCAGCATTACCCTGGGGGGCTTTGGGGATACGCAGTATTTT	CASITLGGFGDTQYF
-	-	TRBJ2-4	TRBV5-6	TGTGCCAGCAGCTGGACAGAGGGCATTCAGTACTTC	CASSWTEGIQYF
-	TRBD1	TRBJ1-6	TRBV23-1	TGCGCCAGCAGTCGAATTCAGGGGGCAAATTCACCCCTCCACTTT	CASSRIQGANSPLHF
-	TRBD2	TRBJ2-5	TRBV6-6	TGTGCCAGCAGTTACTCAGCGACTAGCGGGGAGCGGACCCAGTACTTC	CASSYSATSGERTQYF
-	-	TRBJ2-2	TRBV9	TGTGCCAGCAGCGAATCCCGGACCGGGGAGCTGTTTTTT	CASSESRTGELFF